What follows is one T cell receptor (beta chain) and its context. Its matching antigen is unknown. This sample is drawn from a study of cytomegalovirus exposure and HLA in healthy donors. Across the study: The 95 to 150 validation repertoires, a later analysis reported, used the same platform as the approximately 630 first-cohort repertoires.

Measured with immunoSEQ multiplex PCR; TCRdb has only the in-frame clones, and not every one. The sample has fewer than 250,000 clones; more than 75% are singletons. Study-level findings and limits: It was 150 to 200 TCR beta chains that were listed as cytomegalovirus-associated.

The sequence derives from a woman younger than 30 in good health and CMV-seronegative. Input material: PBMCs.

The CDR3 DNA follows: TGTGCCTGGAGTGTCCGGGAGGGCGGTACAGATACGCAGTATTTT. Translating it yields CAWSVREGGTDTQYF. The chain links TRBV30 to TRBJ2-3; 8 bases are a match to TRBD2. Unmatched junction bases numbered 5, after V lost 0 bases and J lost 3 bases. The CDR3 runs to 15 residues. Per the germline V gene, CDR1 is GTSNPN and CDR2 is SVGIG (reference sequence).